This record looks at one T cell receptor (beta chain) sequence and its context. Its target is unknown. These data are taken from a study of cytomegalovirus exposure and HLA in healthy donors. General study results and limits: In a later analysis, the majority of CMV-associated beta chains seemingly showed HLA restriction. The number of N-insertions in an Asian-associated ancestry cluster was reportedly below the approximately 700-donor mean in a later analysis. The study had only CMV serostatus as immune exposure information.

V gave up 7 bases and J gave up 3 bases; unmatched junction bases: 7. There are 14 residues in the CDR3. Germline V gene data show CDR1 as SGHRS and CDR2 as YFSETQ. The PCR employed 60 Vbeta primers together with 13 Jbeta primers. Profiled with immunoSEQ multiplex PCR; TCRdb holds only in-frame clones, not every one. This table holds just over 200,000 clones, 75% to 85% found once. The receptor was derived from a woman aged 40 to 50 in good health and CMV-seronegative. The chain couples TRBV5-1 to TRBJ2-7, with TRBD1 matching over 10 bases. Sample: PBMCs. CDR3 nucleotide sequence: TGCGCCAGCGGGAGCGGACAGGGGGACTACGAGCAGTACTTC. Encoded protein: CASGSGQGDYEQYF.